This T cell receptor (beta chain) was sequenced in a study of chemoradiotherapy in HPV16-positive cancers (dated by TCRdb to 2022 to 2024). Regarding the complete study: Candidate HPV-specific T-cell clones and common TCR motifs were defined by functional T-cell assays performed on cells from a couple of HPV16-positive patients. Whether T-cell immunity against the HPV oncoproteins E6 and E7 changes during chemoradiotherapy and whether survival is affected by this immunity were examined in the study. The candidate HPV-specific TCRs and motifs were then tracked in TCR repertoires from some 86 patients with HPV-related cancers.

Repertoires were sampled multiple times during chemoradiotherapy, which allowed clonal expansion in the tumor microenvironment to be followed. The junction shows trimming of 2 bases on V and 8 bases on J, and the gene matches do not reach 13 bases of it. CDR1 and CDR2, per the germline V gene, are MDHEN and SYDVKM. From its cysteine to its phenylalanine, the CDR3 spans 18 amino acids. This entry keeps only the CDR3 DNA: 54 bases, framed from base 1. This clone was counted a few times. Its antigen remains unidentified. No per-base quality is available; no much larger clone lies one base away. Overall study results and their limits: In HPV16-positive patients, expansion of HPV-responsive T cells during chemoradiotherapy was associated with improved recurrence-free survival. The functional definition of HPV-specific T cells was derived from only two HPV16-positive patients, and the survival association was reported for HPV16-positive patients. Expansion of candidate HPV-specific clones and E7-related TCR motifs was observed in the tumor microenvironment during treatment, whereas no such expansion was observed for non-HPV-specific T cells.

The library was obtained by the immunoSEQ multiplex PCR assay. TCRdb took this table from immuneACCESS and kept in-frame rearrangements with V and J called. Such tables lack part of the clones; where checked against another copy, unresolved V genes explain under half of the gap, and the rest is unexplained. The sample table shows several hundred clones, and roughly 89% are seen once. The ten largest account for roughly 15% of the sample. This material consisted of tumor tissue, taken from a patient who underwent chemoradiotherapy. This TCR came from a human donor with HPV-associated anogenital cancer. Recombination joined TRBV28 with TRBJ2-1, and 12 junction bases match TRBD2. The sequenced DNA is TGTGCCAGCAGTTTAGAGGCCCTAGCGGGAGGGCCTGACGATGAGCAGTTCTTC. Translation gives CASSLEALAGGPDDEQFF.